A selection of T cell receptor beta chains follows, all from one sample in a study of blood T cell repertoires in COVID-19. The table came from immunoSEQ multiplex PCR; TCRdb's copy has only in-frame clones and leaves some out. The sample yields about 480,000 clones, roughly 88% seen once. Sample: PBMCs or T cells enriched from blood (not recorded which). These receptors were taken from a woman aged 40 to 50 who had recovered from COVID-19. CDR3s include the opening cysteine and the closing phenylalanine or tryptophan. Fields, in order: D gene, V gene, clone size, CDR3 protein. The D gene is left open where the match is weak. Clone size appears in some rows only: once, few, many, or a class for an expanded clone.

TRBD2	TRBV19	NA	CASSIPRRLAGVAEQFF
NA	TRBV10-1	NA	CASSESPAARAFF
NA	TRBV7-9	NA	CASREGLHTEAFF
NA	TRBV13	NA	CASSLGLGDVADTQYF
TRBD1	TRBV11-2	NA	CASSPSGQYELFF
NA	TRBV27	once	CASSLGGEGFNEQFF
TRBD1	TRBV7-2	NA	CASSPRNRGVGNTIYF
TRBD1	TRBV13	NA	CASSPPPQGISGANVLTF
NA	TRBV20-1	NA	CSASGGADYEQYF
NA	TRBV11-3	NA	CASRKTAYNEQFF
NA	TRBV3-1/TRBV3-2	NA	CASSHWVRDTGELFF
TRBD2	TRBV28	NA	CASSPSGSNEQFF
NA	TRBV7-9	NA	CASSDTGTHNEKLFF
TRBD1	TRBV19	NA	CASGDRSLYEQYF
TRBD1	TRBV6-8	NA	CASSGTGGPPYNEQFF
TRBD1	TRBV5-5	NA	CASSLQGAPYNEQFF
TRBD1	TRBV12-3/TRBV12-4	once	CASSLKGAAEAFF
NA	TRBV19	NA	CASSKYSRQRGPQETQYF
TRBD1	TRBV5-4	NA	CASSHTGGRGTDTQYF
NA	TRBV7-9	NA	CASSLRGEQFF
NA	TRBV7-2	few	CASSLGGTGVYEQYF
TRBD2	TRBV13	once	CASSYRGGLAGVETQYF
NA	TRBV21-1	NA	CASSFGQGWVYGYTF
TRBD1	TRBV4-3	NA	CASSQGDSQYF
TRBD1	TRBV19	NA	CASSGPGTGINEQYF
NA	TRBV5-1	NA	CASSSSRSEQYF
TRBD1	TRBV11-2	NA	CASSPGQGRYNEQFF
NA	TRBV6-5	NA	CASRETSPRPQHF
NA	TRBV7-9	NA	CASSLEAGAFF
TRBD1	TRBV20-1	NA	CSASQGAGGGELFF
NA	TRBV19	NA	CASSILGSSYEQYF
TRBD2	TRBV14	NA	CASSQVESGSADTQYF
NA	TRBV29-1	NA	CSVEQGNMNTEAFF
TRBD1	TRBV25-1	NA	CASSEIGDRINEKLFF
NA	TRBV12-3/TRBV12-4	NA	CASSQYRDYEQYF
TRBD1	TRBV10-3	NA	CAITGGAGGELFF
NA	TRBV3-1/TRBV3-2	NA	CASSLFEEQYF
NA	TRBV25-1	few	CASSGLPDWDTEAFF
NA	TRBV10-1	NA	CASSASGELFF
NA	TRBV4-3	NA	CASSQAGYGYTF
NA	TRBV7-9	NA	CASSYGSYEQYF
NA	TRBV3-1/TRBV3-2	NA	CASTQGGLPDTQYF
NA	TRBV7-9	once	CASSLAPTGNNTEAFF
TRBD2	TRBV7-2	NA	CASSAPLAGVSSYEQYF
NA	TRBV5-6	once	CASSSGLNQPQHF
TRBD2	TRBV5-8	NA	CASAGVAYNEQFF
NA	TRBV3-1/TRBV3-2	once	CASSYGGSYTEAFF
NA	TRBV18	NA	CASSPEGGSNQPQHF
NA	TRBV2	once	CASSLTASTDTQYF
TRBD2	TRBV5-4	NA	CASSPGGLAGGTQYF
TRBD1	TRBV29-1	once	CSLHRDRSSRVPGNTIYF
NA	TRBV12-5	NA	CASGLVPVGRVFLWGTEAFF
TRBD2	TRBV7-2	NA	CASSLVSSGRETQYF